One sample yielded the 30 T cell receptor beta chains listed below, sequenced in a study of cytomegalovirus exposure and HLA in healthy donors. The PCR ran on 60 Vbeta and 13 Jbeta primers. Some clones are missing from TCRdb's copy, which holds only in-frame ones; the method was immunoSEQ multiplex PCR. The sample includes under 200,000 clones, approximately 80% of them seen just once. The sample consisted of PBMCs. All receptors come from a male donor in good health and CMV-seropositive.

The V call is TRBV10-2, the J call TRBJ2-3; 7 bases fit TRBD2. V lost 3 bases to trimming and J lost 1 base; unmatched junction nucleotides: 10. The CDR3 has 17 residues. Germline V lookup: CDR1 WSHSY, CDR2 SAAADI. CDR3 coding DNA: TGCGCCAGCAGTGACCCGGGGGGTAGCGGAGGCACAGATACGCAGTATTTT. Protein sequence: CASSDPGGSGGTDTQYF.

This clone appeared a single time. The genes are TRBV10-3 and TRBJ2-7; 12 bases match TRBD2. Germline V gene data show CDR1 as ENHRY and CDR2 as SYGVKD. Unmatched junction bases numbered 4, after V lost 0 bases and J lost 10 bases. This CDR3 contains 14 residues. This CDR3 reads CAISESGLAGEQYF. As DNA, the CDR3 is TGTGCCATCAGTGAGTCGGGACTAGCGGGTGAACAGTACTTC.

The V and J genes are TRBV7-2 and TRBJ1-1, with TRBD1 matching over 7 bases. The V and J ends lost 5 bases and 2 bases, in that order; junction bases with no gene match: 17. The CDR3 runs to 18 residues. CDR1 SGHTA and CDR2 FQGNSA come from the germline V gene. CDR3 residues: CASSPRQGLRGDNTEAFF. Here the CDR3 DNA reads TGTGCCAGCAGCCCTAGACAGGGCTTACGAGGGGATAACACTGAAGCTTTCTTT.

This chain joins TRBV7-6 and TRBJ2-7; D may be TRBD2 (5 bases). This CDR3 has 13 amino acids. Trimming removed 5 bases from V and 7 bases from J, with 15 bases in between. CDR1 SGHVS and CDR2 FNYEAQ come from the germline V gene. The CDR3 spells CASSPELGGEQYF. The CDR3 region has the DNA TGTGCCAGCAGCCCAGAACTAGGCGGGGAGCAGTACTTC. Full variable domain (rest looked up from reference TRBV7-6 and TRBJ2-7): GAGVSQSPRYKVTKRGQDVALRCDPISGHVSLYWYRQALGQGPEFLTYFNYEAQQDKSGLPNDRFSAERPEGSISTLTIQRTEQRDSAMYRCASSPELGGEQYFGPGTRLTVT.

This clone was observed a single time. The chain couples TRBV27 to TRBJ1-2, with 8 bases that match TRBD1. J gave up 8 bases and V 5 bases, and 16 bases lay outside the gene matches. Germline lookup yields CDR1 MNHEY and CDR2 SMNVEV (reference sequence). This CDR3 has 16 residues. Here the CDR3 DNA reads TGTGCCAGCAGTCCCAGGACAGGGTTGGCCCGGGGCGGCTACACCTTC. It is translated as CASSPRTGLARGGYTF.

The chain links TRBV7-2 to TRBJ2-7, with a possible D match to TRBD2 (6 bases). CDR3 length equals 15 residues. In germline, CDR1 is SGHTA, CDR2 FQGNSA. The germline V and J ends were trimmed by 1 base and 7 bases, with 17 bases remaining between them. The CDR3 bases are TGTGCCAGCAGCTTAGACAGCGGGCTCCCCCGGGAGCAGTACTTC. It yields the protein CASSLDSGLPREQYF.

The CDR3: CASSHFSNTGELFF. In DNA form, the CDR3 reads TGCGCCAGCAGCCACTTCTCCAACACCGGGGAGCTGTTTTTT. This chain connects TRBV4-1 to TRBJ2-2; D remains ambiguous. The CDR3 runs to 14 residues. CDR1 and CDR2 (germline): MGHRA, YSYEKL. Trimming removed 3 bases at V and 2 bases at J, with 7 bases between.

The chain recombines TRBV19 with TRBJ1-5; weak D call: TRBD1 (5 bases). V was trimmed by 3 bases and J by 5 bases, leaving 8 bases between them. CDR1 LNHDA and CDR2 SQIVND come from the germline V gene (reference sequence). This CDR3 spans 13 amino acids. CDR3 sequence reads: CASSMGGDQPQHF. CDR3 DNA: TGTGCCAGTAGTATGGGGGGGGATCAGCCCCAGCATTTT. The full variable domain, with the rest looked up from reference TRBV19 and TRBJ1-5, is DGGITQSPKYLFRKEGQNVTLSCEQNLNHDAMYWYRQDPGQGLRLIYYSQIVNDFQKGDIAEGYSVSREKKESFPLTVTSAQKNPTAFYLCASSMGGDQPQHFGDGTRLSIL.

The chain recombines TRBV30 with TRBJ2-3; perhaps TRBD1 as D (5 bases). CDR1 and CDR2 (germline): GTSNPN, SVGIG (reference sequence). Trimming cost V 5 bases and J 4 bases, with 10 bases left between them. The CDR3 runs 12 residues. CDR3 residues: CAWSLGADTQYF. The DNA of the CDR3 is TGTGCCTGGTCCCTAGGGGCAGATACGCAGTATTTT.

The CDR3 DNA reads as TGTGCCAGCACCTTGAGGGCTGGGGAGCAGTTCTTC. Translated: CASTLRAGEQFF. The V call is TRBV2, the J call TRBJ2-1; perhaps TRBD2 as D (5 bases). The CDR3 is 12 residues long. The germline CDR1 and CDR2 sequences are SNHLY and FYNNEI. Trimming pared 7 bases from V and 10 bases from J, leaving 14 bases between.

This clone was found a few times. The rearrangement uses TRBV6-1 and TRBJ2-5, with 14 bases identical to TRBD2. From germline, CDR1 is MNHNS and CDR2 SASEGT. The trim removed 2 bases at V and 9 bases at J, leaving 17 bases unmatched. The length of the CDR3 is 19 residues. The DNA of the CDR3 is TGTGCCAGCAGTGAAAATTTGGGACTAGCGGGGGCGTCGGTGGGGTCCCAGTACTTC. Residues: CASSENLGLAGASVGSQYF.

The CDR3 nucleotides are TGTGCCAGCAGCTTAAGACCTAGCGGGGGACAGTACCAAGAGACCCAGTACTTC. It yields the protein CASSLRPSGGQYQETQYF. The J gene is TRBJ2-5, the V gene TRBV7-7; TRBD2 matches at 10 bases. CDR3 length: 18 amino acids. The V gene end was trimmed by 2 bases and the J gene end by 0 bases; junction bases not matched to a gene: 9. The germline gives CDR1 SSHAT, CDR2 FNYEAQ (reference sequence).

The CDR3 DNA is TGTGCCAGCAGCCCCCGCGGTAGTCTGGAGACCCAGTACTTC. Translating it yields CASSPRGSLETQYF. The gene calls are TRBV11-3 and TRBJ2-5; D is unresolved. V shed 5 bases and J shed 5 bases, with 15 bases lying between them. CDR1 is SGHNT, CDR2 YENEEA, per germline. The CDR3 totals 14 residues.

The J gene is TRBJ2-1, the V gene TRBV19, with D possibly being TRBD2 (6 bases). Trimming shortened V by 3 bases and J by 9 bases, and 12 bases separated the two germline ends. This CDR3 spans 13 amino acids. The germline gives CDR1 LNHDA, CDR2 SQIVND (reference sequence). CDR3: CASSIGGTSEQFF. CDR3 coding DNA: TGTGCCAGTAGTATTGGAGGGACGAGTGAGCAGTTCTTC.

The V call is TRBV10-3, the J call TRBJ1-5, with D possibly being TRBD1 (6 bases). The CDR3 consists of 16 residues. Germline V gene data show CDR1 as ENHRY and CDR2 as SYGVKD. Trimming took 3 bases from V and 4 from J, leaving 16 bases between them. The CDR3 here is CAISDGQGISNQPQHF. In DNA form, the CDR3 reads TGTGCCATCAGTGATGGGCAGGGGATTAGTAATCAGCCCCAGCATTTT.

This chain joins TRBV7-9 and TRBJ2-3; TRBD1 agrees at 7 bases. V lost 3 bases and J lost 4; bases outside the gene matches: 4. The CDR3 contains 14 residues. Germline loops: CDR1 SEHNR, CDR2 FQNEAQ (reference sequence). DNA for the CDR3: TGTGCCAGCAGCTTGAGACAGGGTGCAGATACGCAGTATTTT. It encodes CASSLRQGADTQYF.

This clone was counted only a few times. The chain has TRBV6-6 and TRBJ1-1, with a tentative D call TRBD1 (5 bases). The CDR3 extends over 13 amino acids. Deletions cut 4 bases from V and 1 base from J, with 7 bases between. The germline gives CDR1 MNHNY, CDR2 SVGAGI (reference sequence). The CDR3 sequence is CASSLTENTEAFF. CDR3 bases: TGTGCCAGCAGTTTGACAGAGAACACTGAAGCTTTCTTT.

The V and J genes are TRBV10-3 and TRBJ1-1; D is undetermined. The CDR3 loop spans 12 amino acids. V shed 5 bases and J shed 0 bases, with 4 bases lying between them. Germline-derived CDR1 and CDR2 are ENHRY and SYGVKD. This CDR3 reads CAISPVNTEAFF. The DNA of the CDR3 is TGTGCCATCAGTCCGGTGAACACTGAAGCTTTCTTT.

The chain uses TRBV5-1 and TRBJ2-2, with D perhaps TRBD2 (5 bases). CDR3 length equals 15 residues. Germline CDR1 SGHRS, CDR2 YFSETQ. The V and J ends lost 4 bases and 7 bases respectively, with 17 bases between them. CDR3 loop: CASSPSPGLNGELFF. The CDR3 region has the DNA TGCGCCAGCAGCCCCAGTCCGGGGTTGAACGGGGAGCTGTTTTTT.

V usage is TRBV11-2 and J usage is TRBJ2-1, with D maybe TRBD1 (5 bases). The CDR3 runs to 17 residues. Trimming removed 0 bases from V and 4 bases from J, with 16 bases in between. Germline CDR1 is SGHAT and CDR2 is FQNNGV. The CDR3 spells CASSLDGAGRYYNEQFF. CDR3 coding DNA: TGTGCCAGCAGCTTAGATGGGGCAGGGCGATATTACAATGAGCAGTTCTTC.

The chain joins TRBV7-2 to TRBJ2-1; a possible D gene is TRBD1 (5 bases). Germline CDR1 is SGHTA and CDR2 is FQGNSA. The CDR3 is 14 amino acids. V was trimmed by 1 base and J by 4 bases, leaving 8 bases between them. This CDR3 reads CASSLVQAYNEQFF. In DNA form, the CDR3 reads TGTGCCAGCAGCTTAGTACAGGCGTACAATGAGCAGTTCTTC.

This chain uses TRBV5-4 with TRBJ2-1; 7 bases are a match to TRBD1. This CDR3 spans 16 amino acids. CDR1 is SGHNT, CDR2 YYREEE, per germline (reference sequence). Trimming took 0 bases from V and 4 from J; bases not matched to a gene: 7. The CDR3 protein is CASSLEARGIYNEQFF. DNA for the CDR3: TGTGCCAGCAGCTTGGAGGCCAGGGGGATTTACAATGAGCAGTTCTTC.

CDR3 in DNA: TGCAGCGGCCTGGCAGGGGCCTCATCCTACGAGCAGTACTTC. Translated, it gives CSGLAGASSYEQYF. This rearrangement joins TRBV29-1 to TRBJ2-7, with D possibly being TRBD1 (6 bases). Germline CDR1 and CDR2: SQVTM and ANQGSEA. The CDR3 is made up of 14 amino acids. With 7 bases removed from V and 1 base from J, the gap between germline ends came to 17 bases.

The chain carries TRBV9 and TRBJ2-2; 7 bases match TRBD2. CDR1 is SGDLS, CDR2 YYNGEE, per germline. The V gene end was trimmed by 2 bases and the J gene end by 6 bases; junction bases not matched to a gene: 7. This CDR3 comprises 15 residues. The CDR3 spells CASSVGGSRAGELFF. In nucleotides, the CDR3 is TGTGCCAGCAGCGTTGGCGGGAGTCGGGCCGGGGAGCTGTTTTTT.

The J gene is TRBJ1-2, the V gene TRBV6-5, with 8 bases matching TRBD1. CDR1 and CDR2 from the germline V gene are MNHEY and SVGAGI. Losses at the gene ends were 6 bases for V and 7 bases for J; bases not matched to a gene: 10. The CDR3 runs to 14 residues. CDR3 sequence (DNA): TGTGCCAGCAGAAGCGGACAGGGACCTTTTGGCTACACCTTC. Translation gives CASRSGQGPFGYTF.

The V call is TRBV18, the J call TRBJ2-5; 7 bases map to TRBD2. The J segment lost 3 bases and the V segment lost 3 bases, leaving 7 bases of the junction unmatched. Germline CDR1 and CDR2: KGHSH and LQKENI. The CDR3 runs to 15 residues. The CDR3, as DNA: TGTGCCAGCTCACCCGAAGCGGGATGGGAAGAGACCCAGTACTTC. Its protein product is CASSPEAGWEETQYF. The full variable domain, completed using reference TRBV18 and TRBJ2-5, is NAGVMQNPRHLVRRRGQEARLRCSPMKGHSHVYWYRQLPEEGLKFMVYLQKENIIDESGMPKERFSAEFPKEGPSILRIQQVVRGDSAAYFCASSPEAGWEETQYFGPGTRLLVL.

Written as DNA, the CDR3 is TGCGCCAGCAGCACCCGGACTGACTACAATGAGCAGTTCTTC. It codes for CASSTRTDYNEQFF. V and J are TRBV5-1 and TRBJ2-1; possibly TRBD2 for D (5 bases). The CDR3 is made up of 14 amino acids. Trimming pared 4 bases from V and 3 bases from J, leaving 11 bases between. Looked up from germline, CDR1 is SGHRS and CDR2 is YFSETQ.

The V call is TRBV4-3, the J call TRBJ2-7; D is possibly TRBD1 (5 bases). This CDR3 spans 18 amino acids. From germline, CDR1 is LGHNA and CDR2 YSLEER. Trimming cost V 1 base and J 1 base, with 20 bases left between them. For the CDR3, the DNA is TGCGCCAGCAGCCAAGGCTCCTTTGGGGCAGGCGTATCCTACGAGCAGTACTTC. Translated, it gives CASSQGSFGAGVSYEQYF.

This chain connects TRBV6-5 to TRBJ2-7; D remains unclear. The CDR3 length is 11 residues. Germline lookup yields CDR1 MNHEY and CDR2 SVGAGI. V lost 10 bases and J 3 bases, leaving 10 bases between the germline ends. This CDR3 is CATTQYYEQYF. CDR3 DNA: TGTGCCACAACTCAATACTACGAGCAGTACTTC.

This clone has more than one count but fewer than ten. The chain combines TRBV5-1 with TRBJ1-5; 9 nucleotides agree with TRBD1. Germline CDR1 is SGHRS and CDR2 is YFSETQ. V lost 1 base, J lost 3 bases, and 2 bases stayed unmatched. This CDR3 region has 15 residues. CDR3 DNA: TGCGCCAGCAGCTTGACAGGGGGCATCAATCAGCCCCAGCATTTT. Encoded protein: CASSLTGGINQPQHF.